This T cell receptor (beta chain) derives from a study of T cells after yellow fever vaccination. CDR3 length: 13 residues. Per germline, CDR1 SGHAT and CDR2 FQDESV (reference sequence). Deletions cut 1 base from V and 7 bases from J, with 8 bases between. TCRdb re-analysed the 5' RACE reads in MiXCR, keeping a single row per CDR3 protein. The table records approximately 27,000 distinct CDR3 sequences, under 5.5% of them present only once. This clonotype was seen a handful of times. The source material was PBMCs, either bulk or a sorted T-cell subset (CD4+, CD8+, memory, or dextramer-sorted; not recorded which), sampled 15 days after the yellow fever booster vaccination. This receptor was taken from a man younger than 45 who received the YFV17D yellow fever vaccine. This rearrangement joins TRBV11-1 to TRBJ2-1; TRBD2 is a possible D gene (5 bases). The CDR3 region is CASSLVAQNEQFF. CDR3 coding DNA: TGTGCCAGCAGCTTAGTAGCGCAGAATGAGCAGTTCTTC.